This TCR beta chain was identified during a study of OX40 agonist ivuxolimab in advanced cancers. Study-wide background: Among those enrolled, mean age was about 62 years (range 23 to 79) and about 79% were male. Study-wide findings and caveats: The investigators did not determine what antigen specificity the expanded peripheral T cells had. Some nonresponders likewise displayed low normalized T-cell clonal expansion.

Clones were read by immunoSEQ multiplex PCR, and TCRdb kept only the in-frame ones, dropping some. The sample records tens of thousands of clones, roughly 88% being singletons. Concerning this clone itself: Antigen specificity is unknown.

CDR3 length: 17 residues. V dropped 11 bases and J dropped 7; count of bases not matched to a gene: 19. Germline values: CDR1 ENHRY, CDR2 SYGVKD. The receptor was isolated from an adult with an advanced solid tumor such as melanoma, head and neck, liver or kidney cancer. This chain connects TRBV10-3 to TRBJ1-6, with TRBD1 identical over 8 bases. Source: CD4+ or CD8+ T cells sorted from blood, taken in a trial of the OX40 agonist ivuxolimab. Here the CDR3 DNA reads TGTGCCTCTTCACGAGAAACGAGCAGGGGGCTCAATTCACCCCTCCACTTT. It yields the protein CASSRETSRGLNSPLHF.